The clone carrying this T cell receptor beta chain has a single count. The antigen is undetermined. V lost 3 bases to trimming and J lost 8 bases; unmatched junction nucleotides: 9. CDR1 is GTSNPN, CDR2 SVGIG, per germline (reference sequence). The CDR3 contains 14 residues. This entry is derived from a study of cytomegalovirus exposure and HLA in healthy donors. Researchers ran the PCR with 60 Vbeta and 13 Jbeta primers. Sequencing was performed with immunoSEQ multiplex PCR; in TCRdb, only in-frame clones are kept and a portion is missing. This table holds over 200,000 clones, 70% to 80% found once. Broader study findings: For most TCR beta V segments, an earlier analysis put the productive rate at about 87% or about 30% of the time. A later analysis found most CMV-associated TCR beta chains apparently HLA-restricted.

The gene calls are TRBV30 and TRBJ1-4, with TRBD1 matching over 7 bases. The receptor was derived from a woman aged 60-75 years in good health and CMV-seropositive. The sequencing input was PBMCs. The CDR3 region is CAWSDTGVGEKLFF. The DNA for the CDR3 is TGTGCCTGGAGCGACACAGGGGTAGGGGAAAAACTGTTTTTT. Full variable domain (rest looked up from reference TRBV30 and TRBJ1-4): SQTIHQWPATLVQPVGSPLSLECTVEGTSNPNLYWYRQAAGRGLQLLFYSVGIGQISSEVPQNLSASRPQDRQFILSSKKLLLSDSGFYLCAWSDTGVGEKLFFGSGTQLSVL.